Listed below are T cell receptor beta chains from one sample, sequenced in a study of regulatory T cells in long-lasting Graves disease. In TCRdb, the multiplex PCR reads were re-called with MiXCR into one record per CDR3 protein. This sample yields around 250,000 distinct CDR3 sequences, of which around 20% are seen a single time; more than 20% belongs to the top ten. The specimen was peripheral blood mononuclear cells (PBMCs), collected at new diagnosis, from a patient treated with antithyroid drugs. Every receptor here comes from a female donor with Graves disease. Both conserved end residues are trimmed from each CDR3. The order of the fields is D gene, V gene, J gene, CDR3 protein. D genes are given only for firm matches.

D: .
V: TRBV11-2
J: TRBJ1-2
CDR3: ASSFKPRDNYGYT

D: .
V: TRBV28
J: TRBJ1-2
CDR3: AVARDYGYT

D: TRBD2
V: TRBV10-3
J: TRBJ2-5
CDR3: AITDGIAGGETQY

D: TRBD1
V: TRBV2
J: TRBJ1-2
CDR3: ASSPSAGGYGGYT

D: .
V: TRBV29-1
J: TRBJ1-1
CDR3: STMKGGLTEAF

D: .
V: TRBV28
J: TRBJ1-2
CDR3: ASSSTSRTASYGYT

D: TRBD2
V: TRBV20-1
J: TRBJ2-1
CDR3: SARPSAGGPDNEQF

D: .
V: TRBV28
J: TRBJ2-7
CDR3: ASSPRTVDIYEQY

D: TRBD1
V: TRBV29-1
J: TRBJ1-2
CDR3: SALTGVGYGYT

D: .
V: TRBV5-8
J: TRBJ1-1
CDR3: ASSLAAYSEAF

D: .
V: TRBV29-1
J: TRBJ1-2
CDR3: SVSTDSYGYT

D: .
V: TRBV10-3
J: TRBJ1-2
CDR3: AISEFDGYT

D: .
V: TRBV6-2/TRBV6-3
J: TRBJ2-1
CDR3: ASSKGLLSYNEQF

D: .
V: TRBV11-2
J: TRBJ2-5
CDR3: ASSLVWNQETQY

D: TRBD2
V: TRBV10-3
J: TRBJ2-5
CDR3: AIRGTSGSGGETQY

D: .
V: TRBV7-2
J: TRBJ1-3
CDR3: ASSPRPEGNTIY

D: .
V: TRBV28
J: TRBJ1-1
CDR3: ASRRDTGSSQAF

D: .
V: TRBV29-1
J: TRBJ2-5
CDR3: SAKGGWETQY

D: TRBD1
V: TRBV10-3
J: TRBJ2-2
CDR3: AIQDRGRIGELF

D: .
V: TRBV27
J: TRBJ2-3
CDR3: ASSLMGTDTQY

D: .
V: TRBV20-1
J: TRBJ1-1
CDR3: SARVSGLGTEAF